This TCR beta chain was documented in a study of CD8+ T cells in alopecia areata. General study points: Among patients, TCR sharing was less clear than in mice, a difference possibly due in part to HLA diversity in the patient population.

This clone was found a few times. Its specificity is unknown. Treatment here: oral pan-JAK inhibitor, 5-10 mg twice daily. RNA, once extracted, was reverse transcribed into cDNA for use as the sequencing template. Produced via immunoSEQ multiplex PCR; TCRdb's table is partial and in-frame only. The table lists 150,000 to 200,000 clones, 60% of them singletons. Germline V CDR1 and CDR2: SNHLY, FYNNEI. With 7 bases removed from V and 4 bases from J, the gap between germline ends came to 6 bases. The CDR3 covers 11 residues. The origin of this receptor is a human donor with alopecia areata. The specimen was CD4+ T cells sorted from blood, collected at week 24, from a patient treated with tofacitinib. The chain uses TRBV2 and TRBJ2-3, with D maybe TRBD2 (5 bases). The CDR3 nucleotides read TGTGCCAGCACGGGATCAGATACGCAGTATTTT. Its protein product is CASTGSDTQYF.